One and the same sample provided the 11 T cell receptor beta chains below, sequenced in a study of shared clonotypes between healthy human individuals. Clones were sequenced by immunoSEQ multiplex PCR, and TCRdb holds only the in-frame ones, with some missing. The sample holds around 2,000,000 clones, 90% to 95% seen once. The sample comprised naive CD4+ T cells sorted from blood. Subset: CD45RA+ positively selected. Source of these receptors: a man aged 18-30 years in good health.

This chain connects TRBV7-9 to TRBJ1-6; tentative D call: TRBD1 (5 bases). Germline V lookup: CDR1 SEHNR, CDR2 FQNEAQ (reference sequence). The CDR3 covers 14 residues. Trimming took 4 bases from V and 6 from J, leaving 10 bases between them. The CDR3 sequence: CASSWGLVNSPLHF. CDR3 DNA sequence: TGTGCCAGCAGCTGGGGACTTGTTAATTCACCCCTCCACTTT. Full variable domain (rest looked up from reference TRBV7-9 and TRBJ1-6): DTGVSQNPRHKITKRGQNVTFRCDPISEHNRLYWYRQTLGQGPEFLTYFQNEAQLEKSRLLSDRFSAERPKGSFSTLEIQRTEQGDSAMYLCASSWGLVNSPLHFGNGTRLTVT.

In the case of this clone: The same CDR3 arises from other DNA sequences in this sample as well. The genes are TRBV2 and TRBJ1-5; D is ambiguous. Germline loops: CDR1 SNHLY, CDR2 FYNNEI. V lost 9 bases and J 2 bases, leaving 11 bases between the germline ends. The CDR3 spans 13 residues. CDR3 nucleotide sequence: TGTGCCAGTTCCGGGTCGCGCAATCAGCCCCAGCATTTT. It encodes CASSGSRNQPQHF.

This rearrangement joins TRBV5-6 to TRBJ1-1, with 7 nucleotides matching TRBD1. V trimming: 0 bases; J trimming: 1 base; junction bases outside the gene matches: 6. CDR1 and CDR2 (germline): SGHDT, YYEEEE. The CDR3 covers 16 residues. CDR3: CASSLAGGNRNTEAFF. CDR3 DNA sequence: TGTGCCAGCAGCTTGGCAGGGGGGAACAGGAACACTGAAGCTTTCTTT.

CDR3 in amino acids: CAWTSGTSGSETQYF. CDR3 DNA sequence: TGTGCCTGGACCTCCGGGACTAGCGGGAGTGAGACCCAGTACTTC. The chain couples TRBV30 to TRBJ2-5; TRBD2 agrees at 14 bases. V lost 4 bases to trimming and J lost 5 bases; unmatched junction nucleotides: 6. This CDR3 is 15 amino acids long. CDR1 and CDR2 from the germline V gene are GTSNPN and SVGIG (reference sequence).

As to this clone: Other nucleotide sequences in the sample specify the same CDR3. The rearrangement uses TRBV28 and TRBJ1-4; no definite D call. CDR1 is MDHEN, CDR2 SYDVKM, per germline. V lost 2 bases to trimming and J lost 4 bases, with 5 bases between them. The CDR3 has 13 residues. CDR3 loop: CASSLGGNEKLFF. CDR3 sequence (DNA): TGTGCCAGCAGTTTAGGTGGTAATGAAAAACTGTTTTTT.

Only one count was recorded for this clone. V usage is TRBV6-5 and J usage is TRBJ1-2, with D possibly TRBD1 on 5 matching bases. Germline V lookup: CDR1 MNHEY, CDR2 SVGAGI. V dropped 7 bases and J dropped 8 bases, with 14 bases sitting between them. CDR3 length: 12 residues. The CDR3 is CASTGPQKGYTF. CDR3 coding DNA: TGTGCCAGCACGGGACCTCAAAAGGGCTACACCTTC.

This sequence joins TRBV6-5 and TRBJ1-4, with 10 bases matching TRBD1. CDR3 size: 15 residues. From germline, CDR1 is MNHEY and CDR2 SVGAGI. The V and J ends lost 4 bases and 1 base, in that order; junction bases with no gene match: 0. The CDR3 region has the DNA TGTGCCAGCAGTTGGGACAGGGGAACTAATGAAAAACTGTTTTTT. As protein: CASSWDRGTNEKLFF.

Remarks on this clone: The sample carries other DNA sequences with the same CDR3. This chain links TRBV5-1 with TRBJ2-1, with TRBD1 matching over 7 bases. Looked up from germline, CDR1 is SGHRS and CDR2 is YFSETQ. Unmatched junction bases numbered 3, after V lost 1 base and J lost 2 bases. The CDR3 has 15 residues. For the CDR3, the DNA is TGCGCCAGCAGCTTGCAGGGGGAGACCTACAATGAGCAGTTCTTC. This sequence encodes CASSLQGETYNEQFF.

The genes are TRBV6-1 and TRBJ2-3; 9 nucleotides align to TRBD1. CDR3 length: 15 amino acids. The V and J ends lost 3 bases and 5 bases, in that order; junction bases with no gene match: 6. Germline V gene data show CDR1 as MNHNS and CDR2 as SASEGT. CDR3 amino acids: CASSEGQGRIDTQYF. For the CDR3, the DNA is TGTGCCAGCAGTGAGGGACAGGGAAGGATAGATACGCAGTATTTT.

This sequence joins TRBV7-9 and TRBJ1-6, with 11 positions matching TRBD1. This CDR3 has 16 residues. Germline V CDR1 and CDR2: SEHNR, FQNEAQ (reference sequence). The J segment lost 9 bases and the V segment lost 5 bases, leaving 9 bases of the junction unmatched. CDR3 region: CASSVRTGGRSSPLHF. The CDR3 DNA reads TGTGCCAGCAGCGTCAGGACAGGGGGCCGAAGTTCACCCCTCCACTTT.

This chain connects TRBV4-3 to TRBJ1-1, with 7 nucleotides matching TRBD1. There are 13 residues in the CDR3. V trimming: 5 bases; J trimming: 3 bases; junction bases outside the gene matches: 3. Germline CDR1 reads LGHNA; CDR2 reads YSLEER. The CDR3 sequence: CASSWDRYTEAFF. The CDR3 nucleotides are TGCGCCAGCAGCTGGGACAGATACACTGAAGCTTTCTTT.